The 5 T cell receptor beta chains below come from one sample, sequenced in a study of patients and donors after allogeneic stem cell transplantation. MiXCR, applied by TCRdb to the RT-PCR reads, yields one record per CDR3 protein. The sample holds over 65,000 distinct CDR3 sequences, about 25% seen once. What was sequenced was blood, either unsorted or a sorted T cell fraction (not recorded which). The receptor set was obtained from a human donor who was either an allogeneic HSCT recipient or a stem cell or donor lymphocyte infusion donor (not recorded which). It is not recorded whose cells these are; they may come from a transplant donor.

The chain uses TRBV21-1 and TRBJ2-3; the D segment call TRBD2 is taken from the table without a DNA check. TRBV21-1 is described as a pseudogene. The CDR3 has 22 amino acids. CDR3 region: CASSKDLGRTCGSFPTTDTQYF. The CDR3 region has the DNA TGTGCCAGCAGCAAAGATCTTGGGAGAACGTGCGGGAGTTTTCCAACGACAGATACGCAGTATTTT.

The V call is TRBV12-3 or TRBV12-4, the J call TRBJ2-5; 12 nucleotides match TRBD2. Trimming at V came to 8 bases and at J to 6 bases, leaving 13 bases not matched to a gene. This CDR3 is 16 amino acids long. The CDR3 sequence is CASAFQASGGAKTQYF. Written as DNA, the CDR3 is TGTGCCAGCGCATTCCAGGCTAGCGGGGGGGCGAAGACCCAGTACTTC.

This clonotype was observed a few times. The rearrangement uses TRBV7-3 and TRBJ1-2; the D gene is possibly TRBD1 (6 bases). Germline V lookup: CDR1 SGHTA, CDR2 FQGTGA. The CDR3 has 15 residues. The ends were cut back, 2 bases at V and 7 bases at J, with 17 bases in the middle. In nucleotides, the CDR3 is TGTGCCAGCAGCTTACTTCCGACAGGCCTTGGTGGCTACACCTTC. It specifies CASSLLPTGLGGYTF.

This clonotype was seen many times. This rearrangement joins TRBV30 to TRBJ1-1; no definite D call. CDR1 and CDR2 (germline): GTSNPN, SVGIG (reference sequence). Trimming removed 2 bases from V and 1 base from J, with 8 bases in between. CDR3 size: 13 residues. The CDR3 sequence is CAWSLGKNTEAFF. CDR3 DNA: TGTGCCTGGAGTCTCGGGAAGAACACTGAAGCTTTCTTT.

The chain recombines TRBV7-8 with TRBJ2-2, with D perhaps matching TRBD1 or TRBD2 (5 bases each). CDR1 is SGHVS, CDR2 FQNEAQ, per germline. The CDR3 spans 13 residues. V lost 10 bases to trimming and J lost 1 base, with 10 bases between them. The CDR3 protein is CATGTENTGELFF. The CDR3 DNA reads TGTGCCACCGGGACGGAGAACACCGGGGAGCTGTTTTTT.